The clone carrying this TCR beta chain was counted a few times. Primers for the PCR totalled 60 Vbeta and 13 Jbeta. Generated by immunoSEQ multiplex PCR, the TCRdb table keeps only in-frame clones and is missing some. The table lists some 140,000 clones, 66% of them singletons. The source of the sample is a study of cytomegalovirus exposure and HLA in healthy donors. The CDR3 sequence is 12 residues long. V dropped 6 bases and J dropped 5 bases, with 11 bases sitting between them. CDR1 is LNHNV and CDR2 is YYDKDF in the germline V gene (reference sequence). The clonotype originates from a human donor in good health. Sequencing was performed on PBMCs. The chain recombines TRBV15 with TRBJ2-7; TRBD1 might be the D (5 bases). DNA of the CDR3: TGTGCCACCAGATCCGACAGTCACGAGCAGTACTTC. It yields the protein CATRSDSHEQYF.